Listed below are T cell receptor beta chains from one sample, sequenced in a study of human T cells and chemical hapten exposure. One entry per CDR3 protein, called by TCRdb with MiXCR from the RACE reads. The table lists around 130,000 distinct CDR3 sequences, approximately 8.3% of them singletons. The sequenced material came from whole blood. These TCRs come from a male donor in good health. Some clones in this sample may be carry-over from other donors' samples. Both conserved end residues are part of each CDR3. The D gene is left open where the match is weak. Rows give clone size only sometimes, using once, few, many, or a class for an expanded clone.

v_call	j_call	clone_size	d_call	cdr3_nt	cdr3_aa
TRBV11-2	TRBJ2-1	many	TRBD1	TGTGCCAGCAGCTTATCGCAGGGGGCGTTTTACAATGAGCAGTTCTTC	CASSLSQGAFYNEQFF
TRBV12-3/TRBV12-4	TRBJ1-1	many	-	TGTGCCAGCAGTTTAGTAGGGGGTGAAGCTTTCTTT	CASSLVGGEAFF
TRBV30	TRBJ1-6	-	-	TGTGCCTGGACCGGGGGGCAGGGGTATAATTCACCCCTCCACTTT	CAWTGGQGYNSPLHF
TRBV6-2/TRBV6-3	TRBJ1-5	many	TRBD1	TGTGCCAGCAGCTATAGGACAGGGCCGTCTAGGGTGCAGCATTTT	CASSYRTGPSRVQHF
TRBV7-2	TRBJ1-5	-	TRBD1	TGTGCCAGCAGCTTAGTTGGAGGACAGGACAGTAGACAGCCCCAGCATTTT	CASSLVGGQDSRQPQHF
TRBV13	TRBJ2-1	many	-	TGTGCCAGCAGCCCGGGCGGGATCAATGAGCAGTTCTTC	CASSPGGINEQFF
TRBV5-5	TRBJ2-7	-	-	TGTGCCAGCACCCCCTACCAAGGGGTGTACGAGCAGTACTTC	CASTPYQGVYEQYF
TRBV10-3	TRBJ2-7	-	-	TGTGCCATCAGACAGGGGGGGACCACTTCCTACGAGCAGTACTTC	CAIRQGGTTSYEQYF
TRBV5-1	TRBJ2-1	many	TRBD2	TGCGCCAGCAGCCAGCTAGCGGGAGACCCCGCCTACAATGAGCAGTTCTTC	CASSQLAGDPAYNEQFF
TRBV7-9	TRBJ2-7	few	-	TGTGCCAGCAGCTTACTCCCCGGGTCAGGGCGCTCTTACGAGCAGTACTTC	CASSLLPGSGRSYEQYF
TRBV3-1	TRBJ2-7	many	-	TGTGCCAGCAGCCAAGACTGGCTAGCAGGCAGATACTTC	CASSQDWLAGRYF
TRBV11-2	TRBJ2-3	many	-	TGTGCCAGCAGCCAAGTAGCAGATACGCAGTATTTT	CASSQVADTQYF
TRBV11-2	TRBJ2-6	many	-	TGTGCCAGCAGCTTTCAGTTAAGGGCGCTCGGGGCCAACGTCCTGACTTTC	CASSFQLRALGANVLTF
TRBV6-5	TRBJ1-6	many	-	TGTGCCAGCAGTTACTCGAGGGGGGATTCACCCCTCCACTTT	CASSYSRGDSPLHF
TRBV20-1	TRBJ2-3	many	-	TGCAGTGTTGGGGGAGTAAGCACAGATACGCAGTATTTT	CSVGGVSTDTQYF
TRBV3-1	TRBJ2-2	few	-	TGTGCCAGCACAACTACACCGAACAGGGTTCAGGCCGGGGAGCTGTTTTTT	CASTTTPNRVQAGELFF
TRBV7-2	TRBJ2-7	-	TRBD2	TGTGCCAGCAGCTTAGTGGTAAAGCGGGGGGGGTACGAGCAGTACTTC	CASSLVVKRGGYEQYF
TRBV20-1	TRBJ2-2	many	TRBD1	TGCAGTGCTAGAGCCTTGACAGGGGAACCCGGGGAGCTGTTTTTT	CSARALTGEPGELFF
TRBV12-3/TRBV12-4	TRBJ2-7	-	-	TGTGCCAGCAGTTTAGAGCCGAACCCGAAATACGAGCAGTACTTC	CASSLEPNPKYEQYF
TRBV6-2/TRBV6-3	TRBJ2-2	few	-	TGTGCCAGCGCAGGGTTGGTCACCGGGGAGCTGTTTTTT	CASAGLVTGELFF
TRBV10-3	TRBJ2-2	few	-	TGTGCCATCACAGTAGGACAGAACACCGGGGAGCTGTTTTTT	CAITVGQNTGELFF
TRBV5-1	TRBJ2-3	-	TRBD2	TGCGCCAGCAGCTATGAAGGACTAGCGGGGAACACAGATACGCAGTATTTT	CASSYEGLAGNTDTQYF
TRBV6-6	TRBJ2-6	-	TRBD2	TGTGCCAGCAGCCCCTCTGGCGGGGGAGGCTCTGGGGCCAACGTCCTGACTTTC	CASSPSGGGGSGANVLTF
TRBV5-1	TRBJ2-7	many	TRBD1	TGCGCCAGCAGCGGTGGAGGGACAGGAGTAAACGAGCAGTACTTC	CASSGGGTGVNEQYF
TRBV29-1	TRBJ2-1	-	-	TGCAGCGTTAGCGCGGTAGAATCGACTAACAACCAGTTCTTC	CSVSAVESTNNQFF
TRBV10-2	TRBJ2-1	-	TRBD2	TGCGCCAGCACCGAGGGGAGCGGGAGCGGCGCCTACAATGAGCAGTTCTTC	CASTEGSGSGAYNEQFF